One and the same sample provided the 10 T cell receptor beta chains below, sequenced in a study of T cells after posttransplantation cyclophosphamide (dated by TCRdb to the mid-2010s). The receptor library was made with the immunoSEQ multiplex PCR assay. The table was pulled from immuneACCESS by TCRdb, which kept in-frame rearrangements only. Such tables lose some clones; where checked, under half of the loss comes from unresolved V genes, and the rest has no known cause. The sample table holds about 16,000 clones, of which about 93% were seen once. In total, the top ten clones hold around 0.29% of the sample. To count as naive, T cells had to be viable CD3+CD4+ or CD3+CD8+ cells with a CCR7+CD45RA+CD45RO-CD95-CD27+CD28+ profile. The material sequenced was naive CD4+ T cells sorted from blood. These receptors were collected from a woman aged 50 to 60 in good health and a related stem cell transplant donor.

The chain couples TRBV4-2 to TRBJ1-5; D is perhaps TRBD1 (5 bases). Germline V gene sequence: CDR1 LGHNA, CDR2 YNFKEQ. CDR3 length: 16 residues. Trimming took off 1 base at V and 2 bases at J, with 12 bases between the two ends. The CDR3 nucleotides read TGTGCCAGCAGCCAAGGGCTCCCCAGGGGCAATCAGCCCCAGCATTTT. Translated: CASSQGLPRGNQPQHF.

The chain is built from TRBV6-6 and TRBJ1-5, with no clear D. Germline assignment: CDR1 MNHNY and CDR2 SVGAGI (reference sequence). The CDR3 loop spans 15 amino acids. V gave up 0 bases and J gave up 4 bases, with 10 bases separating them. CDR3 nucleotides: TGTGCCAGCAGTTACTCGGAACGGGAAAATCAGCCCCAGCATTTT. As protein: CASSYSERENQPQHF.

This chain uses TRBV29-1 with TRBJ1-4; D gene ambiguous. Germline CDR1 reads SQVTM; CDR2 reads ANQGSEA. V was cut by 3 bases and J by 5 bases, with 7 bases left in between. The CDR3 has 12 residues. The CDR3 spells CSVEAGNEKLFF. In DNA form, the CDR3 reads TGCAGCGTTGAGGCGGGGAATGAAAAACTGTTTTTT.

This clone occurred a few times. V usage is TRBV19 and J usage is TRBJ2-7; 9 bases fit TRBD1. CDR1 and CDR2 from the germline V gene are LNHDA and SQIVND (reference sequence). The V segment lost 3 bases and the J segment 2 bases; nucleotides outside the gene matches: 5. The CDR3 loop spans 15 amino acids. The CDR3 loop reads CASSMEGQGPYEQYF. The DNA for the CDR3 is TGTGCCAGTAGTATGGAGGGACAGGGCCCCTACGAGCAGTACTTC.

In its sample, this clone was seen a few times. V gene TRBV5-8 combines with J gene TRBJ2-2; 7 positions match TRBD1. With 9 bases clipped from V and 1 base from J, the junction kept 12 bases outside the gene matches. Per the germline V gene, CDR1 is SGHTS and CDR2 is YDEGEE. This CDR3 has 16 amino acids. CDR3 coding DNA: TGTGCCACCGTGAGGGGGCACGGGCAGAACACCGGGGAGCTGTTTTTT. Translated, it gives CATVRGHGQNTGELFF.

This CDR3 reads CASSQLTGGNRNEQYF. The CDR3 nucleotides are TGCGCCAGCAGCCAATTGACAGGGGGAAACAGGAACGAGCAGTACTTC. V gene TRBV4-1 combines with J gene TRBJ2-7; 9 bases fit TRBD1. J gave up 5 bases and V 2 bases, and 10 bases lay outside the gene matches. CDR1 and CDR2 (germline): MGHRA, YSYEKL. The CDR3 loop spans 16 amino acids.

V is TRBV11-2 and J is TRBJ2-7; possible D gene TRBD2, 5 bases. The ends were cut back, 7 bases at V and 6 bases at J, with 16 bases in the middle. The CDR3 sequence is 13 residues long. Germline V gives CDR1 SGHAT, CDR2 FQNNGV. DNA for the CDR3: TGTGCCAGCAAGAACCTTCGGGAAGCCGAGCAGTACTTC. Its translation: CASKNLREAEQYF.

Of note for this clone: The junction and the germline gene differ at one end; a read error may be behind it. The V gene is TRBV11-2, the J gene TRBJ2-7, with a tentative D call TRBD2 (6 bases). Germline V lookup: CDR1 SGHAT, CDR2 FQNNGV. This CDR3 has 15 amino acids. The CDR3 protein is CASSSTGDWRASANF. The DNA of the CDR3 is TGTGCCAGCAGCTCTACCGGGGATTGGCGGGCTAGCGCAAACTTC.

The chain is built from TRBV10-3 and TRBJ1-1, with D maybe TRBD1 (6 bases). The germline CDR1 and CDR2 sequences are ENHRY and SYGVKD. Trimming shortened V by 4 bases and J by 4 bases, and 7 bases separated the two germline ends. This CDR3 is 12 amino acids long. As DNA, the CDR3 is TGTGCCATCAGTGTACAGGGCACTGAAGCTTTCTTT. It translates to CAISVQGTEAFF.

The chain recombines TRBV5-5 with TRBJ2-1; D call uncertain. This CDR3 contains 16 residues. Germline V gives CDR1 SGHKS, CDR2 YYEKEE (reference sequence). The ends were cut back, 1 base at V and 9 bases at J, with 20 bases in the middle. The CDR3 here is CASSLRWARALGEQFF. CDR3 DNA sequence: TGTGCCAGCAGCTTGCGGTGGGCCCGTGCCTTGGGTGAGCAGTTCTTC.